Below are 2 T cell receptor beta chains sequenced from a single sample in a study of T cell clonality in common variable immunodeficiency. Assay used: immunoSEQ multiplex PCR; TCRdb lists only in-frame clones, some missing. The profile covers about 39,000 clones, none occurring a single time. The material sequenced was peripheral blood mononuclear cells. Receptors originate from a person aged 18 to 75 in good health.

Many counts were recorded for this clone. The DNA ends 3 residues before the CDR3 does, and the rest of the CDR3 is filled in from the germline J gene. The V gene is TRBV6-1, the J gene TRBJ1-2, with TRBD1 identical over 12 bases. CDR3 length: 15 amino acids. Germline lookup yields CDR1 MNHNS and CDR2 SASEGT. CDR3 DNA, as far as it was read: TGTGCCAGCAGTGAAGAAGGGACAGGGGGCTACGAC. Its protein product is CASSEEGTGGYD. The full CDR3 sequence reads CASSEEGTGGYDYTF.

This clone occurred many times. The read terminates 3 residues before the CDR3 end, so the remaining end is supplied by the germline J gene. The gene calls are TRBV7-3 and TRBJ2-7; TRBD2 aligns across 8 bases. Unmatched junction bases numbered 3, after V lost 5 bases and J lost 3 bases. The CDR3 is 13 amino acids. Germline V gene sequence: CDR1 SGHTA, CDR2 FQGTGA. The CDR3 bases that were read are TGTGCCAGCAGCCCCGGGGGGGACTACGAG. As protein: CASSPGGDYE. The whole CDR3 region reads CASSPGGDYEQYF.